The clone carrying this TCR beta chain has a handful of counts. Its antigen is not known. After removal of 4 bases from V and 6 bases from J, the junction contained 9 bases not matched to a gene. Germline lookup yields CDR1 SGDLS and CDR2 YYNGEE. The CDR3 spans 16 residues. 5'RACE template switching added a universal primer site and UMIs to TCR cDNA. MiXCR, applied by TCRdb to the 5' RACE reads, yields one record per CDR3 protein. The sample lists about 340,000 distinct CDR3 sequences; about an eighth were seen once. The data derive from a study of T cells after yellow fever vaccination. Study findings and constraints: Clonotypes found in both CD4 and CD8 compartments made up a small share.

This chain uses TRBV9 with TRBJ2-2, with 10 bases identical to TRBD2. Sequencing used CD4+ T cells sorted from PBMCs, obtained 15 days after the yellow fever booster vaccination. The TCR comes from a man between 18 and 35 years old who received the YFV17D yellow fever vaccine. The CDR3 nucleotides read TGTGCCAGCAGCTGGAGCGGGGGGGCAGTCCCCGGGGAGCTGTTTTTT. Translating it yields CASSWSGGAVPGELFF.